The 5 T cell receptor beta chains below were found in one sample sequenced in a study of human T cells and chemical hapten exposure. TCRdb used MiXCR to reprocess the RACE reads, holding one entry per CDR3 protein. Among 80,000 to 100,000 distinct CDR3 sequences, roughly a tenth were seen once, and the ten largest hold 1% to 1.2%. Time point reported: patch test 3, about 24 weeks after DPC sensitization. The treatment denotes: therapeutic diphenylcyclopropenone sensitization with weekly scalp DPC. Specimen: whole blood, collected in connection with sensitization to the hapten diphenylcyclopropenone (DPC). The receptor source for this set is a woman in her twenties or thirties with alopecia areata. Some clones in this sample may be carry-over from other donors' samples.

This clonotype was seen at least ten times. This chain uses TRBV6-6 with TRBJ2-7, with D possibly matching TRBD1 (6 bases). The CDR3 totals 13 residues. V dropped 2 bases and J dropped 6 bases, with 11 bases sitting between them. From germline, CDR1 is MNHNY and CDR2 SVGAGI (reference sequence). The CDR3 sequence: CASSYRGGSEQYV. DNA of the CDR3: TGTGCCAGCAGTTACCGAGGGGGAAGCGAGCAGTACGTC.

This clonotype was counted between two and nine times. The CDR3 protein is CASSPTGLNTEAFF. In DNA, the CDR3 is TGTGCCAGCAGTCCGACAGGACTCAATACTGAAGCTTTCTTT. The chain couples TRBV7-2 to TRBJ1-1, with D perhaps TRBD1 (6 bases). Trimming shortened V by 6 bases and J by 5 bases, and 16 bases separated the two germline ends. The CDR3 has 14 residues. Germline assignment: CDR1 SGHTA and CDR2 FQGNSA.

This clonotype has ten or more counts. Compared with germline, one end of the junction differs, possibly owing to a read error. The V gene is TRBV7-6, the J gene TRBJ2-2; 10 nucleotides agree with TRBD2. Germline assignment: CDR1 SGHVS and CDR2 FNYEAQ. This CDR3 has 18 amino acids. The CDR3 bases are TGTGCCAGCAGCTTAGATCCAGCGGGAGGGTCGAAAACCGGGGAGCTGTTTTTT. This sequence encodes CASSLDPAGGSKTGELFF.

The chain uses TRBV28 and TRBJ2-7; no clear D gene. The CDR3 extends over 13 amino acids. Between the trimmed V and J ends, which lost 4 bases and 2 bases, there was a span of 9 bases. CDR1 is MDHEN and CDR2 is SYDVKM in the germline V gene. CDR3 bases: TGTGCCAGCAGTTCGGACGGACCCTACGAGCAGTACTTC. Protein sequence: CASSSDGPYEQYF.

The CDR3 DNA sequence: TGTGCCACCAGTGACCCCGAGACAGGGGATACCGGGGAGCTGTTTTTT. This encodes CATSDPETGDTGELFF. The chain uses TRBV24-1 and TRBJ2-2; TRBD1 matches 8 bases. This CDR3 has 16 amino acids. Trimming took 4 bases from V and 5 from J; bases not matched to a gene: 8. CDR1 and CDR2 (germline): KGHDR, SFDVKD.